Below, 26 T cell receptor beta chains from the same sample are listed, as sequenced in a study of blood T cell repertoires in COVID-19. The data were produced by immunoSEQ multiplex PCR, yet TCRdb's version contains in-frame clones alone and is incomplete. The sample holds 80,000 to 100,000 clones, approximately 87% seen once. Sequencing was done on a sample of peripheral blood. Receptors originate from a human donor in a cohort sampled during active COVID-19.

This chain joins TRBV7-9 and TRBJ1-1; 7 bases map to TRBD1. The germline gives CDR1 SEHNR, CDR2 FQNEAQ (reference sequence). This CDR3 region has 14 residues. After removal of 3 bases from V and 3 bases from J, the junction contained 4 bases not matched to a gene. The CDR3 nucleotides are TGTGCCAGCAGCTTGTCAGGGGGTTACACTGAAGCTTTCTTT. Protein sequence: CASSLSGGYTEAFF.

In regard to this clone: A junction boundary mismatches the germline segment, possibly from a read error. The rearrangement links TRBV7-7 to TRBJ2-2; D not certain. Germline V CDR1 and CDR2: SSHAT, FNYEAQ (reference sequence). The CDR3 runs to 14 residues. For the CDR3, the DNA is TGTGCTAGCAGCTTAGCCGGCGGATCCGGGGAGCTGTTTTTT. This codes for CASSLAGGSGELFF.

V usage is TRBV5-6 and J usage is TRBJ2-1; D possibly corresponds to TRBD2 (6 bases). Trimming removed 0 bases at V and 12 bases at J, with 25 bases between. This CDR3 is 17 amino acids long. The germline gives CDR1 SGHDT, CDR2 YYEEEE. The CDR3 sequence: CASSLVIAEQRLRAQFF. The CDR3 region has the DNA TGTGCCAGCAGCTTGGTGATAGCGGAACAACGGCTGAGGGCGCAGTTCTTC.

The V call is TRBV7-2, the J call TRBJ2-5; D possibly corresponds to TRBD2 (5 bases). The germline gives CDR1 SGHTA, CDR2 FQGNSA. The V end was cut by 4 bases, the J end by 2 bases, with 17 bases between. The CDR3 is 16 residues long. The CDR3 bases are TGTGCCAGCAGCTGGCGGGCAGCTCTTTCACAAGAGACCCAGTACTTC. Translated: CASSWRAALSQETQYF.

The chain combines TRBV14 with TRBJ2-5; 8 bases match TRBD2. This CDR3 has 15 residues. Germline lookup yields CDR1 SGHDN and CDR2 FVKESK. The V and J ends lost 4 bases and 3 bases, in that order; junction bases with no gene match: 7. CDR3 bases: TGTGCCAGCAGCCCCCTAGGAGCGGGAGAAGAGACCCAGTACTTC. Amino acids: CASSPLGAGEETQYF.

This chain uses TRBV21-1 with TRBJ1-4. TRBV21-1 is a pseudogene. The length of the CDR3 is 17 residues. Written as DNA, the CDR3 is TGTGCCAGCAGCAAAGGGCTTTTAGAGGCAACTAATGAAAAACTGTTTTTT. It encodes CASSKGLLEATNEKLFF.

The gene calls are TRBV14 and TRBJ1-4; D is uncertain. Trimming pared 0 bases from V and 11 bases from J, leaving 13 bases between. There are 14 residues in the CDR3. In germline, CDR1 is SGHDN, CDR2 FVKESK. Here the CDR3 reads CASSQEVRGGKLFF. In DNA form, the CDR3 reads TGTGCCAGCAGCCAAGAAGTTCGGGGTGGCAAACTGTTTTTT.

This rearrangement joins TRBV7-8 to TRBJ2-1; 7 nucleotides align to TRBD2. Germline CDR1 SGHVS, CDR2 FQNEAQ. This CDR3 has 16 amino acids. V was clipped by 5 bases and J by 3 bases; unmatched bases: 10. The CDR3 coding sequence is TGTGCCAGCAGCCTCCTTCGCAGCGGGAACTACAATGAGCAGTTCTTC. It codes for CASSLLRSGNYNEQFF.

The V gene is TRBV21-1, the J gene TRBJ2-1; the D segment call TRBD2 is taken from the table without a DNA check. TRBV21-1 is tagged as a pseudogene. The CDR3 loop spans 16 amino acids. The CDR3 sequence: CASSKVRFRTYNEQFF. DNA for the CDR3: TGTGCCAGCAGCAAAGTGCGGTTTAGGACCTACAATGAGCAGTTCTTC.

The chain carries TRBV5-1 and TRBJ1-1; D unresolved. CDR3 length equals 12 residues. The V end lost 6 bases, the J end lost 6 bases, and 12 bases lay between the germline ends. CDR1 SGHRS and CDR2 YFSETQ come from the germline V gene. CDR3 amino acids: CASTASGSEAFF. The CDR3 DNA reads TGCGCCAGCACCGCATCGGGGTCTGAAGCTTTCTTT.

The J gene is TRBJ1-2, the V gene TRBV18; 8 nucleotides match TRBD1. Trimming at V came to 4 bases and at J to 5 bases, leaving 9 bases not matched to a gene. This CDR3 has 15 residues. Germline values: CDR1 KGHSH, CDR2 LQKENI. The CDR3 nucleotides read TGTGCCAGCTCACTTTCAGGGGGCGCAGGGTATGGCTACACCTTC. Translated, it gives CASSLSGGAGYGYTF.

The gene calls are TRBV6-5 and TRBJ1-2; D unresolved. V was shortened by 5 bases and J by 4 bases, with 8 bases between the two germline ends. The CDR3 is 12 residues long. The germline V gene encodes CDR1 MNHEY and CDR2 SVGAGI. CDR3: CASSPGFYGYTF. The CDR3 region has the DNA TGTGCCAGCAGTCCGGGATTCTATGGCTACACCTTC.

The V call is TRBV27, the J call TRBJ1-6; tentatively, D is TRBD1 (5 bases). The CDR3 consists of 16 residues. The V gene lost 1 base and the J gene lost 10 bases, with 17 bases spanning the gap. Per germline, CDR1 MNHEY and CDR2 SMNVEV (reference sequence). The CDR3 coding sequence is TGTGCCAGCAGTTTATACGGGGCGGGGGGATCATCACCCCTCCACTTT. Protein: CASSLYGAGGSSPLHF.

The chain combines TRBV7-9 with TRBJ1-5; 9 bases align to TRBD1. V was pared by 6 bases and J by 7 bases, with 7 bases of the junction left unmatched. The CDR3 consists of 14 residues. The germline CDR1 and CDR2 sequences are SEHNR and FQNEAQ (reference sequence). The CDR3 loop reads CASSQTGGQQPQHF. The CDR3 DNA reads TGTGCCAGCAGTCAAACAGGGGGCCAACAGCCCCAGCATTTT.

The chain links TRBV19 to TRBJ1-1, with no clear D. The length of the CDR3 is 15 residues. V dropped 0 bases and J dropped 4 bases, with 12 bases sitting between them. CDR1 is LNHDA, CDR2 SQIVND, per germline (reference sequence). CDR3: CASSIDPRPGTEAFF. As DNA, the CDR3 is TGTGCCAGTAGTATAGACCCCCGGCCAGGCACTGAAGCTTTCTTT.

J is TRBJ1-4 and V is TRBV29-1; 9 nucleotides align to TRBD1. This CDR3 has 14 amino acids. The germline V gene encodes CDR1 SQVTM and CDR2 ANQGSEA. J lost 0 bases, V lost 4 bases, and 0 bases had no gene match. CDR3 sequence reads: CSVGQGATNEKLFF. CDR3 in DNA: TGCAGCGTTGGACAGGGGGCAACTAATGAAAAACTGTTTTTT.

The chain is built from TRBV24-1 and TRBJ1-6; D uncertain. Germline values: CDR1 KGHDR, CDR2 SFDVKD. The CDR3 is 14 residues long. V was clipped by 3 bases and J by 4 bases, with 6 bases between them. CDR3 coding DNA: TGTGCCACCAGTGATGCCAGTTATAATTCACCCCTCCACTTT. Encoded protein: CATSDASYNSPLHF.

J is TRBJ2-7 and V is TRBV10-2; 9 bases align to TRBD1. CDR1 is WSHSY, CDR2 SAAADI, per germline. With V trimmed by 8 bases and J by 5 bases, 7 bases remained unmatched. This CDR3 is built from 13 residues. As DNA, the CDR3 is TGCGCCAGCCAGGACAGGGGACTCAACGAGCAGTACTTC. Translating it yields CASQDRGLNEQYF.

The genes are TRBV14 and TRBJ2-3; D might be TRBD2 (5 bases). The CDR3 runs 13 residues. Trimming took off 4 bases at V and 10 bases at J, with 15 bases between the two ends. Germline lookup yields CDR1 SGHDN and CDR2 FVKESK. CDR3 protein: CASSPEPGRSQYF. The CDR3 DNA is TGTGCCAGCAGCCCCGAGCCTGGGAGATCGCAGTATTTT.

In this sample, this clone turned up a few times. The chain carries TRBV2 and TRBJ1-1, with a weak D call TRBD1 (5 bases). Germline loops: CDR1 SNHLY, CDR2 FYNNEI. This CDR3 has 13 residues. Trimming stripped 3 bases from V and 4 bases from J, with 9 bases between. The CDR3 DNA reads TGTGCCAGCAGTGATTCAGGGTCCACTGAAGCTTTCTTT. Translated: CASSDSGSTEAFF.

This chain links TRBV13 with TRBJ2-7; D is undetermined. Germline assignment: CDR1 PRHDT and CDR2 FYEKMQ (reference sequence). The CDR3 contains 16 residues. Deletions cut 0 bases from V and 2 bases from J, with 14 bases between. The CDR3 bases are TGTGCCAGCAGCTTAGGGGTTCGCGGTTCACCCTACGAGCAGTACTTC. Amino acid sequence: CASSLGVRGSPYEQYF.

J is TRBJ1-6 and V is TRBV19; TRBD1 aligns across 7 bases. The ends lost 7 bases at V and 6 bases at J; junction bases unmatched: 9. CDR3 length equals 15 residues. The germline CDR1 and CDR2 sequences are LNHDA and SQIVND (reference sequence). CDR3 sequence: CASKIGQGVNSPLHF. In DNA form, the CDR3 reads TGTGCCAGTAAAATCGGTCAGGGGGTTAATTCACCCCTCCACTTT.

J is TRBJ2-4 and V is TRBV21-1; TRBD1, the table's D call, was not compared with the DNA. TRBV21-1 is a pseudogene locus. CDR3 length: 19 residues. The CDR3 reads CASSKARGGADRGRDIQYF. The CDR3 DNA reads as TGTGCCAGCAGCAAAGCGCGGGGAGGAGCGGACAGGGGGAGAGACATTCAGTACTTC.

This CDR3 reads CASSQPPTGSLYEQYF. The CDR3 nucleotides read TGTGCCAGCAGTCAACCGCCGACAGGGTCTCTCTACGAGCAGTACTTC. The chain combines TRBV28 with TRBJ2-7, with 7 bases aligning to TRBD1. Trimming removed 5 bases from V and 3 bases from J; junction bases left unmatched: 13. The CDR3 length is 16 residues. Germline loops: CDR1 MDHEN, CDR2 SYDVKM.

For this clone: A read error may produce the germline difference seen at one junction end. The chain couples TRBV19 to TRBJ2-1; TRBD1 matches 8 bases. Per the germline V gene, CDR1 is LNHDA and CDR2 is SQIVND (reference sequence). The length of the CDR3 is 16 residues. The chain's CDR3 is CASSLDGQGAYNEQFF. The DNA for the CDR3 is TGTGCCAGTAGTCTAGACGGACAGGGAGCCTACAATGAGCAGTTCTTC. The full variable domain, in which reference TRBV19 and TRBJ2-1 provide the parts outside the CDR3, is DGGITQSPKYLFRKEGQNVTLSCEQNLNHDAMYWYRQDPGQGLRLIYYSQIVNDFQKGDIAEGYSVSREKKESFPLTVTSAQKNPTAFYLCASSLDGQGAYNEQFFGPGTRLTVL.

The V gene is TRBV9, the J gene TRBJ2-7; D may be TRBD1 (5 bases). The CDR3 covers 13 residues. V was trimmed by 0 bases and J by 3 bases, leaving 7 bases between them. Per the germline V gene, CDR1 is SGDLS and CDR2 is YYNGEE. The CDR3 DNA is TGTGCCAGCAGCGTAGGACAGCTCTACGAGCAGTACTTC. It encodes CASSVGQLYEQYF.